This T cell receptor (beta chain) emerged from a study of OX40 agonist ivuxolimab in advanced cancers. Across the whole study: Partial responses were recorded for three patients, including one with hepatocellular carcinoma and two with cutaneous melanoma.

The method was immunoSEQ multiplex PCR; TCRdb's version includes in-frame clones alone and lacks a portion of them. This sample has some 60,000 clones; roughly nine tenths occur once, and the top ten carry 14% to 15%. V lost 6 bases and J lost 0; bases outside the gene matches: 8. The germline gives CDR1 SGHNT, CDR2 YENEEA. This CDR3 is built from 18 residues. The rearrangement uses TRBV11-3 and TRBJ2-3, with 14 bases that match TRBD2. The material was CD4+ or CD8+ T cells sorted from blood, obtained in a trial of the OX40 agonist ivuxolimab. This receptor was obtained from an adult with an advanced solid tumor such as melanoma, head and neck, liver or kidney cancer. In DNA form, the CDR3 reads TGTGCCAGCAGGTTGGGACTAGCGGGGGACTCTAGCACAGATACGCAGTATTTT. Its protein product is CASRLGLAGDSSTDTQYF. The full variable domain, in which reference TRBV11-3 and TRBJ2-3 provide the parts outside the CDR3, is EAGVVQSPRYKIIEKKQPVAFWCNPISGHNTLYWYLQNLGQGPELLIRYENEEAVDDSQLPKDRFSAERLKGVDSTLKIQPAELGDSAVYLCASRLGLAGDSSTDTQYFGPGTRLTVL.